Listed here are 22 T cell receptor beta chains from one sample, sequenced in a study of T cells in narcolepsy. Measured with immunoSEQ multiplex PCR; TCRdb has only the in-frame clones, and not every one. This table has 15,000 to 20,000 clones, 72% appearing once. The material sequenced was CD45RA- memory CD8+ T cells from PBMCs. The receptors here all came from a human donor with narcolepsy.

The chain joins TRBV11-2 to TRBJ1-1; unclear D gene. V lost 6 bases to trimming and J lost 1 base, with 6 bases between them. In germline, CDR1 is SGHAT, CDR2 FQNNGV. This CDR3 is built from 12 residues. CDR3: CASSWGNTEAFF. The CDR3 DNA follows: TGTGCCAGCAGTTGGGGGAACACTGAAGCTTTCTTT.

The CDR3 reads CASSDGTSGNYEQYF. The CDR3 DNA reads as TGTGCCAGCAGTGATGGGACTAGCGGAAACTACGAGCAGTACTTC. The chain recombines TRBV6-1 with TRBJ2-7; 11 bases line up with TRBD2. The germline CDR1 and CDR2 sequences are MNHNS and SASEGT. CDR3 length equals 15 residues. Trimming at V came to 3 bases and at J to 3 bases, leaving 4 bases not matched to a gene.

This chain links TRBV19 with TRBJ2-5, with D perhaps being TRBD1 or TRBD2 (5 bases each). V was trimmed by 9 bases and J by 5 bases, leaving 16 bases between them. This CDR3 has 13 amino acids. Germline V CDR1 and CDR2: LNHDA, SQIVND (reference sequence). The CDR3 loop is CASEGQGRETQYF. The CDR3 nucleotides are TGTGCCAGCGAAGGGCAGGGACGGGAGACCCAGTACTTC.

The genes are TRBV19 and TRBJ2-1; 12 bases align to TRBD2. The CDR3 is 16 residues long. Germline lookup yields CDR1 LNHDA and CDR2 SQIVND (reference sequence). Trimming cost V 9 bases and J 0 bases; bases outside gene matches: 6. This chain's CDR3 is CASKTSGGSSYNEQFF. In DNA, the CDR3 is TGTGCCAGCAAGACTAGCGGGGGAAGCTCCTACAATGAGCAGTTCTTC.

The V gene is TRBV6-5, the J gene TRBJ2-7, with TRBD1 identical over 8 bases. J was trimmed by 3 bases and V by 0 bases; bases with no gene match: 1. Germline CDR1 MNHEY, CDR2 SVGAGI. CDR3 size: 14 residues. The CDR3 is CASSYSDRDYEQYF. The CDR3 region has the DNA TGTGCCAGCAGTTACTCGGACAGGGACTACGAGCAGTACTTC.

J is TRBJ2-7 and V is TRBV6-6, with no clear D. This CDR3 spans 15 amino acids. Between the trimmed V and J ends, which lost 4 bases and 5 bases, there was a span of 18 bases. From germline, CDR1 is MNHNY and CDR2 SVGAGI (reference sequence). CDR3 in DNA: TGTGCCAGCAGTTCTGGTACAGAGGTGTGGGACGAGCAGTACTTC. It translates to CASSSGTEVWDEQYF.

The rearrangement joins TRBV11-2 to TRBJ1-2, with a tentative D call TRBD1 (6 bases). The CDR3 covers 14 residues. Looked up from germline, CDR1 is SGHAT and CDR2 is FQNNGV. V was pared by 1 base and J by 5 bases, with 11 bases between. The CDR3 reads CASSLGGTSYGYTF. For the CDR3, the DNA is TGTGCCAGCAGCTTAGGAGGGACATCTTATGGCTACACCTTC.

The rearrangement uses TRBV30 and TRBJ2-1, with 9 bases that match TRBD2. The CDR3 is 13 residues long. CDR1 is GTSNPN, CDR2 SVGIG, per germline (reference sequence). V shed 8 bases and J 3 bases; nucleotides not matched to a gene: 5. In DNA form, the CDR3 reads TGTGCCGCTAGCGGGGTCGGCTACAATGAGCAGTTCTTC. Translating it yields CAASGVGYNEQFF. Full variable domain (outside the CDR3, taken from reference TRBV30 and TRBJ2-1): SQTIHQWPATLVQPVGSPLSLECTVEGTSNPNLYWYRQAAGRGLQLLFYSVGIGQISSEVPQNLSASRPQDRQFILSSKKLLLSDSGFYLCAASGVGYNEQFFGPGTRLTVL.

CDR3 region: CASIPTQDRLYGYTF. The DNA for the CDR3 is TGTGCCAGCATCCCCACCCAGGACAGACTCTATGGCTACACCTTC. The chain recombines TRBV7-8 with TRBJ1-2; tentative D call: TRBD1 (6 bases). The CDR3 extends over 15 amino acids. Trimming shortened V by 7 bases and J by 4 bases, and 19 bases separated the two germline ends. Germline assignment: CDR1 SGHVS and CDR2 FQNEAQ. The full variable domain, completed using reference TRBV7-8 and TRBJ1-2, is GAGVSQSPRYKVAKRGQDVALRCDPISGHVSLFWYQQALGQGPEFLTYFQNEAQLDKSGLPSDRFFAERPEGSVSTLKIQRTQQEDSAVYLCASIPTQDRLYGYTFGSGTRLTVV.

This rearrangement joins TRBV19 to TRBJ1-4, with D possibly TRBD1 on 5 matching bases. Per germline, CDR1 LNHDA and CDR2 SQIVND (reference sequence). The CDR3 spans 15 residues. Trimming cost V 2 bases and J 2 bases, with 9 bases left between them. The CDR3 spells CASSIPGDTNEKLFF. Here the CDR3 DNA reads TGTGCCAGTAGTATACCCGGGGACACTAATGAAAAACTGTTTTTT.

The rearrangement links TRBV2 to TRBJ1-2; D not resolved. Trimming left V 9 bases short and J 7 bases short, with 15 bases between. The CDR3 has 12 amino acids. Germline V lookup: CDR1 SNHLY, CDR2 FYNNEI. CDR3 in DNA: TGTGCCAGTGACACTTACCTTGCTGGCTACACCTTC. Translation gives CASDTYLAGYTF. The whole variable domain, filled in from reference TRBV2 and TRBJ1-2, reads EPEVTQTPSHQVTQMGQEVILRCVPISNHLYFYWYRQILGQKVEFLVSFYNNEISEKSEIFDDQFSVERPDGSNFTLKIRSTKLEDSAMYFCASDTYLAGYTFGSGTRLTVV.

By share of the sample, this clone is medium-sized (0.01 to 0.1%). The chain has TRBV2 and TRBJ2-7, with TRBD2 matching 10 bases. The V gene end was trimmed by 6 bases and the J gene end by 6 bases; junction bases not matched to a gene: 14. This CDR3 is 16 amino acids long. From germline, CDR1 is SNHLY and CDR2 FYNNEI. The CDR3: CASSYTGTSVLAEQYF. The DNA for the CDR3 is TGTGCCAGCAGCTACACCGGGACTAGCGTTCTGGCCGAGCAGTACTTC.

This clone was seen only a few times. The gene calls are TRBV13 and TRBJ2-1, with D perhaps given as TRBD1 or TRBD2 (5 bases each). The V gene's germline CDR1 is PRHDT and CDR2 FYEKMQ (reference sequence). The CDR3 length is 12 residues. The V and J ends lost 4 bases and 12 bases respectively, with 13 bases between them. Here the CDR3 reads CASSSGTILQFF. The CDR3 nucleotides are TGTGCCAGCAGCTCCGGGACGATTCTGCAGTTCTTC. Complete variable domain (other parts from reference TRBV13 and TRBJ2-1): AAGVIQSPRHLIKEKRETATLKCYPIPRHDTVYWYQQGPGQDPQFLISFYEKMQSDKGSIPDRFSAQQFSDYHSELNMSSLELGDSALYFCASSSGTILQFFGPGTRLTVL.

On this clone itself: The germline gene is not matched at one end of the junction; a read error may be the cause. The CDR3 DNA is TGCGCCAGCAGCCAAGAAGGGGCAGGATGGGGTGAAAAACTGTTTTTT. It codes for CASSQEGAGWGEKLFF. The chain has TRBV13 and TRBJ1-4; TRBD1 is a possible D gene (5 bases). The CDR3 has 16 amino acids. Germline V CDR1 and CDR2: PRHDT, FYEKMQ (reference sequence).

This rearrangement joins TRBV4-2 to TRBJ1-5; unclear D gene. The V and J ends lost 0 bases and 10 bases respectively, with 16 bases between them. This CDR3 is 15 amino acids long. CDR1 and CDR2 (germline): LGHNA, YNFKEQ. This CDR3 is CASSQDGQTGAPQHF. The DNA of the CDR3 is TGTGCCAGCAGCCAAGATGGGCAGACGGGCGCTCCCCAGCATTTT.

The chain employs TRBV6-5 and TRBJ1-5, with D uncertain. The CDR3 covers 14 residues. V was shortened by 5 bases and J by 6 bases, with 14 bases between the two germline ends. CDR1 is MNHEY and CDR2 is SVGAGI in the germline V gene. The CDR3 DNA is TGTGCCAGCAGTGAGACGGGCTCTCCTCAGCCCCAGCATTTT. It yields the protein CASSETGSPQPQHF.

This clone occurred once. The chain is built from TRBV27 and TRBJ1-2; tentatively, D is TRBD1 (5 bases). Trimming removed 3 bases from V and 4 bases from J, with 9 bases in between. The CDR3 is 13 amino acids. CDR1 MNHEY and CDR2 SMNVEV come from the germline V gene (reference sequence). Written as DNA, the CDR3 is TGTGCCAGCAGTTTTCGACAGAGCTATGGCTACACCTTC. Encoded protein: CASSFRQSYGYTF.

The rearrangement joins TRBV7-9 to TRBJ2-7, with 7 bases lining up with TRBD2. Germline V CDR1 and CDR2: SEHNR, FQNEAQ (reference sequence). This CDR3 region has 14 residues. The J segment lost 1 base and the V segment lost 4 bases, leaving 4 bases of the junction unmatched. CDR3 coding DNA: TGTGCCAGCAGCTCCAGCGGGAAGTCCTACGAGCAGTACTTC. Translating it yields CASSSSGKSYEQYF.

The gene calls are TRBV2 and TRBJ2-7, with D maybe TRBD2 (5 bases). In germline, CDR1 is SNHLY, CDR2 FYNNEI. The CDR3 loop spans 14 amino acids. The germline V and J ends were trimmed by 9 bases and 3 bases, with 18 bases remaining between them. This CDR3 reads CASDSEDGIYEQYF. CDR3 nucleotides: TGTGCCAGTGACTCGGAGGACGGAATCTACGAGCAGTACTTC.

The CDR3 DNA reads TGTGCCAGCAGCTTAGGTTTAATGGGGAGCCAAGAGACCCAGTACTTC. Encoded protein: CASSLGLMGSQETQYF. This rearrangement joins TRBV7-8 to TRBJ2-5, with D perhaps TRBD2 (5 bases). The CDR3 consists of 16 residues. In germline, CDR1 is SGHVS, CDR2 FQNEAQ. Deletions cut 1 base from V and 1 base from J, with 13 bases between.

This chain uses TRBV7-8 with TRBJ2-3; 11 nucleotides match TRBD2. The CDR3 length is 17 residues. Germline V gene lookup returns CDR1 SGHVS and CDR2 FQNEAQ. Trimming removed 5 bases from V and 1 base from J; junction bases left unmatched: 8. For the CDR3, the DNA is TGTGCCAGCAGCCCTCGCCTGGGACTAGCGGGCACAGATACGCAGTATTTT. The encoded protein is CASSPRLGLAGTDTQYF.

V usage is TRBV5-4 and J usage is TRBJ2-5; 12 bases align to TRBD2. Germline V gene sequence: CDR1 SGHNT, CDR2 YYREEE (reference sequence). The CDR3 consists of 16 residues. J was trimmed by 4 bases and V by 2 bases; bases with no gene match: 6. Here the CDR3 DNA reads TGTGCCAGCAGCTTAAATCTGGGACTAGCGGGAGAGACCCAGTACTTC. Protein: CASSLNLGLAGETQYF.